The clone carrying this T cell receptor (beta chain) was observed a few times. A NOSPECS grade of at least 4, a Clinical Activity Score of at least 3 and duration under 3 months were recorded in ophthalmopathy patients. Any patient presenting with uncontrolled infection, other autoimmune disease, pregnancy or lactation was left out. The authors took PBMCs from 10 ml fresh peripheral blood. This specimen comes from a study of T cells in Graves' hyperthyroidism and ophthalmopathy. Study at large: Peripheral blood was obtained at initial diagnosis, preceding any treatment.

V lost 7 bases and J lost 5, with 21 bases in between. The length of the CDR3 is 15 residues. Germline CDR1 is SGHNT and CDR2 is YYREEE (reference sequence). Researchers took RNA transcripts and amplified the TCR beta CDR3 regions from them. The study used the HTBI primer set for a first-round RT-PCR of the TCR CDR3. One entry per CDR3 protein, called by TCRdb with MiXCR from the multiplex PCR reads. The sample carries hundreds of thousands of distinct CDR3 sequences, around 21% recorded once. The sequencing sample was made of blood. The chain has TRBV5-4 and TRBJ2-5; D unclear. This receptor was identified in a young man with Graves' ophthalmopathy. The CDR3: CASASGRVGRETQYF. The CDR3 DNA reads TGTGCCAGCGCCAGTGGACGCGTGGGTAGGGAGACCCAGTACTTC. The whole variable domain, filled in from reference TRBV5-4 and TRBJ2-5, reads ETGVTQSPTHLIKTRGQQVTLRCSSQSGHNTVSWYQQALGQGPQFIFQYYREEENGRGNFPPRFSGLQFPNYSSELNVNALELDDSALYLCASASGRVGRETQYFGPGTRLLVL.